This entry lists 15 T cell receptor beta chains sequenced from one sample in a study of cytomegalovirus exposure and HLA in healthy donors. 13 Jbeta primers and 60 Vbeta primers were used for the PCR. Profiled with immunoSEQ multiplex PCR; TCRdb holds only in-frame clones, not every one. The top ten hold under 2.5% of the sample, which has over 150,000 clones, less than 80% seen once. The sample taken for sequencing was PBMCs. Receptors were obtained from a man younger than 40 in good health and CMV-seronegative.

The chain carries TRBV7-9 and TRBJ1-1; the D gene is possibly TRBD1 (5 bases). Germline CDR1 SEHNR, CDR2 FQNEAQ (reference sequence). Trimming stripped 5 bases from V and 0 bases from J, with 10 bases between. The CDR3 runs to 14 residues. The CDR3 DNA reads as TGTGCCAGCAGCATGGGGGGGTTGAACACTGAAGCTTTCTTT. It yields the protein CASSMGGLNTEAFF.

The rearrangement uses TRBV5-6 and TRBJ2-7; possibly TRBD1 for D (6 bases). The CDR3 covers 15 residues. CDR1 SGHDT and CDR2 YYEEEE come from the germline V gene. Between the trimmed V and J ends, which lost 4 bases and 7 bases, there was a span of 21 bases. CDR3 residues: CASSPPGTPINEQYF. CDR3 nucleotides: TGTGCCAGCAGCCCGCCCGGGACACCAATTAATGAGCAGTACTTC.

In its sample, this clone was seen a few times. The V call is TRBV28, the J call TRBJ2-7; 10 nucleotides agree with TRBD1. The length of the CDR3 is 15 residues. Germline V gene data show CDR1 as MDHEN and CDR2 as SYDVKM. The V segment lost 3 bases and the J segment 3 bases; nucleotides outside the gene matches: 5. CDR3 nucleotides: TGTGCCAGCAGTTTCGGACAGGGGGGATTCTACGAGCAGTACTTC. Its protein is CASSFGQGGFYEQYF.

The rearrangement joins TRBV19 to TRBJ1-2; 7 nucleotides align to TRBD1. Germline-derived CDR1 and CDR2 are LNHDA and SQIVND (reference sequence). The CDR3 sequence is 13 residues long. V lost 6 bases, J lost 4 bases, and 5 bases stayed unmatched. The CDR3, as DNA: TGTGCCAGTAGCAAAGGACAGGCCTATGGCTACACCTTC. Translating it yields CASSKGQAYGYTF.

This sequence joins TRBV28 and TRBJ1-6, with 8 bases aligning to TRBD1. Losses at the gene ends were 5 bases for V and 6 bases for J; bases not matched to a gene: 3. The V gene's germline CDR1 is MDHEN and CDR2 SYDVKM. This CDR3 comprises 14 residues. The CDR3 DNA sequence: TGTGCCAGCAGTGGGACAGGAGGTAATTCACCCCTCCACTTT. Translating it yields CASSGTGGNSPLHF.

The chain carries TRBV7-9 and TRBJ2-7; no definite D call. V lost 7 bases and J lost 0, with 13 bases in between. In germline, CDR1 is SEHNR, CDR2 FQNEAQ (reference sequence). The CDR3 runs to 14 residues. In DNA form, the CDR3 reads TGTGCCAGCACCTTCGCCGGTTCCTCCTACGAGCAGTACTTC. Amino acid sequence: CASTFAGSSYEQYF.

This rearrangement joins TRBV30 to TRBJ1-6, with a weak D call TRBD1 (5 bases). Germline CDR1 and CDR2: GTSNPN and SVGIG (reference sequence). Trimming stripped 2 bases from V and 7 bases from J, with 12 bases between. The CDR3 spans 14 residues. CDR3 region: CAWSTIWGNSPLHF. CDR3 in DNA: TGTGCCTGGAGTACTATCTGGGGCAATTCACCCCTCCACTTT.

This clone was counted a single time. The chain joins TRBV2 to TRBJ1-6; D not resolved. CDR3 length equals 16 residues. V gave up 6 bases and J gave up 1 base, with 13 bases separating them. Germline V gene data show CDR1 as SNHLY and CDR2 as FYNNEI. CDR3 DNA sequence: TGTGCCAGCAGCGTCTACCCTAATTCCTATAATTCACCCCTCCACTTT. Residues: CASSVYPNSYNSPLHF.

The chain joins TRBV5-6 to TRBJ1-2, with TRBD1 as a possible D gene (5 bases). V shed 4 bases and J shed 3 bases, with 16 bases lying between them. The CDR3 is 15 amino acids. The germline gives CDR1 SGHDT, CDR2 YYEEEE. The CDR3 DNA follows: TGTGCCAGCAGCCCGGCGGGGGAGGCTTACTATGGCTACACCTTC. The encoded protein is CASSPAGEAYYGYTF.

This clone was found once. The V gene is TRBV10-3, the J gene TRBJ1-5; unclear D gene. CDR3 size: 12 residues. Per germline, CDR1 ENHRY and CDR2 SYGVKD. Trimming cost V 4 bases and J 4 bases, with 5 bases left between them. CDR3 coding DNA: TGTGCCATCAGTGCCCTAAATCAGCCCCAGCATTTT. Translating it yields CAISALNQPQHF.

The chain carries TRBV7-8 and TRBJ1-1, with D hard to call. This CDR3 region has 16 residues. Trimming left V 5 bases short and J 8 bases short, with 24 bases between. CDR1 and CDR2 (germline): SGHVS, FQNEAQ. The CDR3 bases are TGTGCCAGCAGCCGTACACCCCGCAGACGCGACTCAGAAGCTTTCTTT. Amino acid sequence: CASSRTPRRRDSEAFF.

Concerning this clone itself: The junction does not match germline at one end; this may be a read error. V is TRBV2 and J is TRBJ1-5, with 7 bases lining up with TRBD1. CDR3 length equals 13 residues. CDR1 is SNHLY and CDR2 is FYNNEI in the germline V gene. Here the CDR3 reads CASSVALGQPQNF. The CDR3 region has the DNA TGTGCCAGCAGTGTAGCCTTGGGACAGCCCCAGAATTTT.

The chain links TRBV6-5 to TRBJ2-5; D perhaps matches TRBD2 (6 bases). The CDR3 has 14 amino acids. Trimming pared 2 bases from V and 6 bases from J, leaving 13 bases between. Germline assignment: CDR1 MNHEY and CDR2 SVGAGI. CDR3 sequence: CASSYATSSQTQYF. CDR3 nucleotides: TGTGCCAGCAGTTACGCAACTAGCTCTCAGACCCAGTACTTC.

The CDR3 is CASKAGADTQYF. CDR3 DNA: TGTGCCTCGAAAGCGGGGGCAGATACGCAGTATTTT. The chain links TRBV6-1 to TRBJ2-3, with 8 bases matching TRBD2. Germline V CDR1 and CDR2: MNHNS, SASEGT. Trimming took 11 bases from V and 4 from J; bases not matched to a gene: 5. This CDR3 comprises 12 residues.

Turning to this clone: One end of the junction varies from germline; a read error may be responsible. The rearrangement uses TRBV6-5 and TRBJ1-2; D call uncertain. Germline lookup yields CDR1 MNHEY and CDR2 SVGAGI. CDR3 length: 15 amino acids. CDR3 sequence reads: CASSLVGGGDYGYPF. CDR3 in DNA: TGTGCCAGCAGTCTCGTGGGTGGAGGAGACTATGGCTACCCCTTC.